Following are 23 T cell receptor beta chains from one sample sequenced in a study of blood T cell repertoires in COVID-19. The repertoire was sequenced with immunoSEQ multiplex PCR; TCRdb's copy has only in-frame clones and lacks some. The sample lists some 250,000 clones, 88% occurring once. The sequenced sample consisted of peripheral blood. The source is a woman in her thirties or forties who had recovered from COVID-19.

The chain employs TRBV14 and TRBJ1-1, with D possibly matching TRBD1 (6 bases). The CDR3 covers 15 residues. V was cut by 4 bases and J by 8 bases, with 20 bases left in between. Germline CDR1 reads SGHDN; CDR2 reads FVKESK. This CDR3 is CASSLVWGGAAEAFF. In DNA, the CDR3 is TGTGCCAGCAGCCTCGTTTGGGGGGGGGCCGCGGAAGCTTTCTTT.

The chain links TRBV9 to TRBJ2-5; the match to TRBD2 covers 8 bases. CDR1 SGDLS and CDR2 YYNGEE come from the germline V gene. This CDR3 contains 15 residues. The V segment lost 4 bases and the J segment 4 bases; nucleotides outside the gene matches: 9. Here the CDR3 DNA reads TGTGCCAGCAGCCGCTCGGGGGGGGAGGCAGAGACCCAGTACTTC. This gives the protein CASSRSGGEAETQYF.

As DNA, the CDR3 is TGTGCCGTCCAGGGGCAGGCCGATGGCTACACCTTC. This encodes CAVQGQADGYTF. J is TRBJ1-2 and V is TRBV10-3, with a possible D match to TRBD1 (6 bases). The CDR3 spans 12 residues. CDR1 ENHRY and CDR2 SYGVKD come from the germline V gene. The V end was cut by 11 bases, the J end by 6 bases, with 16 bases between.

This sequence joins TRBV6-6 and TRBJ2-7, with unresolved D. V was trimmed by 7 bases and J by 2 bases, leaving 15 bases between them. This CDR3 spans 14 amino acids. In germline, CDR1 is MNHNY, CDR2 SVGAGI (reference sequence). The CDR3 DNA is TGTGCCAGCACCCGCGTCGCCGGAGCCTACGAGCAGTACTTC. Protein sequence: CASTRVAGAYEQYF.

CDR3 nucleotides: TGTGCCAGCAGTTACCTGGGCTGGAGCAATCAGCCCCAGCATTTT. The encoded protein is CASSYLGWSNQPQHF. The J gene is TRBJ1-5, the V gene TRBV6-2 or TRBV6-3; D not resolved. This CDR3 region has 15 residues. V lost 2 bases and J 1 base, leaving 9 bases between the germline ends. Germline V gene lookup returns CDR1 MNHEY and CDR2 SVGEGT.

This chain links TRBV6-1 with TRBJ1-2, with TRBD1 as a possible D gene (6 bases). The CDR3 totals 12 residues. V was cut by 3 bases and J by 8 bases, with 10 bases left in between. CDR1 is MNHNS, CDR2 SASEGT, per germline. This CDR3 reads CASSDPGTGYTF. CDR3 sequence (DNA): TGTGCCAGCAGTGACCCCGGGACAGGCTACACCTTC.

This chain uses TRBV11-3 with TRBJ2-2; TRBD2 might be the D (5 bases). Germline lookup yields CDR1 SGHNT and CDR2 YENEEA. V was trimmed by 4 bases and J by 6 bases, leaving 15 bases between them. The CDR3 sequence is 15 residues long. Written as DNA, the CDR3 is TGTGCCAGCAGCTCACTAGGTAGTTCACCCGGGGAGCTGTTTTTT. Encoded protein: CASSSLGSSPGELFF.

The V call is TRBV27, the J call TRBJ1-2, with D unclear. The CDR3 runs to 14 residues. CDR1 is MNHEY, CDR2 SMNVEV, per germline (reference sequence). The V end was cut by 6 bases, the J end by 0 bases, with 11 bases between. The CDR3 here is CASSHAATNYGYTF. CDR3 nucleotide sequence: TGTGCCAGCAGCCACGCCGCGACTAACTATGGCTACACCTTC.

The rearrangement links TRBV19 to TRBJ2-5; 12 positions match TRBD2. Germline CDR1 reads LNHDA; CDR2 reads SQIVND (reference sequence). V shed 4 bases and J 2 bases; nucleotides not matched to a gene: 2. There are 15 residues in the CDR3. The CDR3 DNA is TGTGCCAGTAGTACTGGGACTAGCGGGCAAGAGACCCAGTACTTC. It yields the protein CASSTGTSGQETQYF. The full variable domain, completed using reference TRBV19 and TRBJ2-5, is DGGITQSPKYLFRKEGQNVTLSCEQNLNHDAMYWYRQDPGQGLRLIYYSQIVNDFQKGDIAEGYSVSREKKESFPLTVTSAQKNPTAFYLCASSTGTSGQETQYFGPGTRLLVL.

This clone showed up just a few times. The chain links TRBV3-1 (or the pseudogene TRBV3-2) to TRBJ2-2; D may be TRBD2 (5 bases). This CDR3 is built from 15 residues. The germline V gene has CDR1 LGHDT and CDR2 YNNKEL (reference sequence). Trimming took 5 bases from V and 1 from J, leaving 11 bases between them. The CDR3 here is CASSTRTGNTGELFF. CDR3 coding DNA: TGTGCCAGCAGCACCCGGACTGGGAACACCGGGGAGCTGTTTTTT.

The rearrangement links TRBV10-3 to TRBJ1-2; weak D call: TRBD1 (5 bases). This CDR3 spans 14 amino acids. Germline V gene data show CDR1 as ENHRY and CDR2 as SYGVKD. V was pared by 3 bases and J by 4 bases, with 12 bases between. CDR3 nucleotides: TGTGCCATCAGTGAACCTGGGGGGTTCTATGGCTACACCTTC. This encodes CAISEPGGFYGYTF.

The J gene is TRBJ1-2, the V gene TRBV7-9, with 12 bases fitting TRBD1. CDR3 length: 18 residues. Losses at the gene ends were 5 bases for V and 4 bases for J; bases not matched to a gene: 14. Germline V gives CDR1 SEHNR, CDR2 FQNEAQ (reference sequence). The CDR3 DNA is TGTGCCAGCAGCAGCTCCGGGACAGGGGGCTTAGCCCGCTATGGCTACACCTTC. Amino acid sequence: CASSSSGTGGLARYGYTF.

The chain couples TRBV9 to TRBJ1-1; D may be TRBD1 (6 bases). The CDR3 loop spans 15 amino acids. Trimming removed 4 bases at V and 3 bases at J, with 16 bases between. CDR1 SGDLS and CDR2 YYNGEE come from the germline V gene. This CDR3 reads CASSLGLGADTEAFF. The CDR3 DNA reads as TGTGCCAGCAGCCTTGGATTGGGGGCAGACACTGAAGCTTTCTTT.

The chain links TRBV10-3 to TRBJ1-1; D not resolved. The germline V gene has CDR1 ENHRY and CDR2 SYGVKD. There are 14 residues in the CDR3. Trimming pared 5 bases from V and 0 bases from J, leaving 10 bases between. For the CDR3, the DNA is TGTGCCATCAGTACGATCGGGATGAACACTGAAGCTTTCTTT. The encoded protein is CAISTIGMNTEAFF.

The DNA for the CDR3 is TGTGCCTGGAGTCCCGACAGGGGGGCCTATGGCTACACCTTC. This translates into CAWSPDRGAYGYTF. The rearrangement joins TRBV30 to TRBJ1-2; 9 bases align to TRBD1. The length of the CDR3 is 14 residues. The germline V gene encodes CDR1 GTSNPN and CDR2 SVGIG (reference sequence). Trimming took 2 bases from V and 4 from J; bases not matched to a gene: 5.

The chain recombines TRBV4-3 with TRBJ2-1; 7 positions match TRBD2. V lost 1 base to trimming and J lost 0 bases; unmatched junction nucleotides: 12. The CDR3 length is 19 residues. Germline-derived CDR1 and CDR2 are LGHNA and YSLEER. The CDR3: CASSQVAGGWASSYNEQFF. Here the CDR3 DNA reads TGCGCCAGCAGCCAAGTGGCCGGGGGGTGGGCCAGCTCCTACAATGAGCAGTTCTTC.

This clone has only one observation. The CDR3 sequence: CASSLFGEGLRGTEAFF. The CDR3 DNA follows: TGCGCCAGCAGCTTGTTTGGGGAGGGCCTGCGGGGGACTGAAGCTTTCTTT. V is TRBV5-1 and J is TRBJ1-1; possible D gene TRBD1, 5 bases. The V end lost 1 base, the J end lost 5 bases, and 21 bases lay between the germline ends. Germline-derived CDR1 and CDR2 are SGHRS and YFSETQ. The CDR3 contains 17 residues.

This clone was observed a single time. It is unclear where the CDR3 begins or ends on the DNA, so no DNA is shown, and the CDR3 is as TCRdb lists it. This sequence joins TRBV21-1 and TRBJ1-1; no check of the table's D call, TRBD1, against the DNA was made. TRBV21-1 is marked as a pseudogene. Counting both end residues, the CDR3 totals 17 amino acids. CDR3 residues: CASNLWGQGTTNTEAFF.

The rearrangement links TRBV30 to TRBJ2-1; D unresolved. This CDR3 has 12 residues. Germline loops: CDR1 GTSNPN, CDR2 SVGIG (reference sequence). V was clipped by 3 bases and J by 9 bases, with 12 bases between them. For the CDR3, the DNA is TGTGCCTGGAGCCCCCACTTCGGTGAGCAGTTCTTC. Its translation: CAWSPHFGEQFF.

The chain recombines TRBV24-1 with TRBJ2-5; 7 nucleotides align to TRBD2. CDR3 length: 15 amino acids. V lost 5 bases to trimming and J lost 0 bases; unmatched junction nucleotides: 5. The V gene's germline CDR1 is KGHDR and CDR2 SFDVKD. CDR3 amino acids: CATSASGTHQETQYF. The CDR3 DNA reads TGTGCCACCAGTGCCAGCGGGACCCACCAAGAGACCCAGTACTTC.

This clone appeared once. The chain links TRBV2 to TRBJ1-2; 9 positions agree with TRBD1. Germline CDR1 is SNHLY and CDR2 is FYNNEI. There are 13 residues in the CDR3. Germline trimming cut 5 bases from V and 8 bases from J; bases unmatched to any gene: 6. CDR3 sequence: CASSPGTGRGYTF. The CDR3 DNA sequence: TGTGCCAGCAGTCCCGGGACAGGGAGGGGCTACACCTTC.

V and J are TRBV18 and TRBJ2-1, with TRBD2 matching over 9 bases. CDR3 length: 15 amino acids. Germline V gene lookup returns CDR1 KGHSH and CDR2 LQKENI. The ends lost 8 bases at V and 5 bases at J; junction bases unmatched: 10. CDR3 nucleotides: TGTGCCAGCCGTGAGGGACTAGCTCTAGACAATGAGCAGTTCTTC. Encoded protein: CASREGLALDNEQFF.

Only a few counts were recorded for this clone. V is TRBV12-3 or TRBV12-4 and J is TRBJ2-3; 7 positions agree with TRBD1. With 7 bases clipped from V and 2 bases from J, the junction kept 3 bases outside the gene matches. This CDR3 spans 13 amino acids. CDR3 in DNA: TGTGCCAGCAAGGGGGCTCACACAGATACGCAGTATTTT. It encodes CASKGAHTDTQYF.